The present T cell receptor (beta chain) was sequenced within a study of blood T cell repertoires in COVID-19. In the authors' workflow: Nucleated cell number was recorded as an estimate derived from reference gene primer amplification. Method: immunoSEQ multiplex PCR; TCRdb's copy keeps in-frame clones and lacks some. From that table come the V and J calls and clone size; the DNA was used to work out D and trimming. The table includes more than 200,000 clones, approximately 88% detected once. Those enrolled, adults aged 18 to 89 years, came from about two dozen US areas. Exposed enrollees had met someone with a PCR-confirmed or clinician-diagnosed COVID-19 case at some point within the 2 weeks before study entry. The sample taken for sequencing was PBMCs or T cells enriched from blood (not recorded which). The receptor was isolated from a woman aged 25 to 39 who had been exposed to COVID-19.

The CDR3 loop reads CASRPYRQGNTEAFF. The DNA for the CDR3 is TGTGCCAGCAGACCCTATAGACAGGGTAACACTGAAGCTTTCTTT. The chain recombines TRBV3-1 (or the pseudogene TRBV3-2) with TRBJ1-1, with TRBD1 matching 7 bases. Trimming cost V 6 bases and J 2 bases; bases outside gene matches: 9. The CDR3 has 15 residues. From germline, CDR1 is LGHDT and CDR2 YNNKEL (reference sequence).